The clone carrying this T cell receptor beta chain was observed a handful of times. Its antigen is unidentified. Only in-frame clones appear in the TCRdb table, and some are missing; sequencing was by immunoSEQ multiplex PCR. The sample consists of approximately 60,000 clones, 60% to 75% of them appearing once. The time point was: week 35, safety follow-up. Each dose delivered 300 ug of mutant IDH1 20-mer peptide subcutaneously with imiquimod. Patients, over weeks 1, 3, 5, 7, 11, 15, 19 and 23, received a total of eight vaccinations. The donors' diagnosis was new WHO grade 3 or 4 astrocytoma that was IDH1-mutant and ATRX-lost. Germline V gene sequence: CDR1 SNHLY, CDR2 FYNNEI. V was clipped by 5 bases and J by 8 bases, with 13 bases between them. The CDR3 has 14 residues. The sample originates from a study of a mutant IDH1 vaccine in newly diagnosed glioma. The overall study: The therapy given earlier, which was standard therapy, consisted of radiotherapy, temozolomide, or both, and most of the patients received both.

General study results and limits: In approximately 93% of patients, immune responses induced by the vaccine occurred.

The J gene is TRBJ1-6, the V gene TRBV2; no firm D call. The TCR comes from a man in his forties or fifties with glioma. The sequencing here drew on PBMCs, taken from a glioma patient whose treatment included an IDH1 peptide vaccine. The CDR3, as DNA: TGTGCCAGCAGTAGCACAGCGAGTTATTCACCCCTCCACTTT. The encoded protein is CASSSTASYSPLHF.